This T cell receptor (beta chain) came from a study of T cell repertoires in cytomegalovirus infection (dated by TCRdb to the late 2010s). Describing the broader study: Alongside well-studied HLA-B-restricted epitopes, the peptide stimulations were aimed at recently identified HLA-C-restricted CMV epitopes, whose presentation resists viral immunomodulation. Because public TCR beta signatures pointed to carriage of CMV infection together with the matching HLA type, the HLA type of each donor mattered for the analysis.

Sequenced on an Illumina HiSeq 1500. The raw public reads went through TCRdb reprocessing: fastp at Q25, MiXCR clone calling, in-frame beta chains kept. Rows merge per CDR3 protein into single entries with the most common DNA and genes. The sample table records just under 500,000 distinct CDR3 sequences; 30% to 35% of these occur just once. The top ten hold roughly 17% of the sample. The paper's findings and limits, for the study overall: The ex vivo response was dominated by HLA-C-restricted CMV-specific TCR beta clonotypes, and the single most frequent clonotype in two of eight donors was supplied by these HLA-C-restricted clonotypes. In both this cohort and an independent roughly 350-donor cohort, the cumulative frequency of public TCR beta family members distinguished carriers of CMV infection plus the relevant HLA type.

In the case of this clonotype: Its antigen is not yet known. Base qualities are not provided; no much larger clone lies one nucleotide away.

Germline trimming amounts to 1 base on V and 9 bases on J, with 4 as the count of junction bases outside the gene matches. The germline V gene supplies CDR1 SGDLS and CDR2 YYNGEE. Including cysteine and phenylalanine, the CDR3 has 14 amino acids. CDR3 DNA only is kept here, 42 bases in frame from base 1. The intended sense of this specimen's treatment or condition label: in vitro stimulation with specific CMV peptide epitopes to enrich CMV-specific T cells. This receptor chain uses TRBV9 and TRBJ2-1, and 10 junction bases match TRBD2. The sample consisted of cultured PBMCs, taken from culture after CMV antigen stimulation. The sequence was collected from a human donor in good health (CMV status not recorded). Some clones in this sample may be carry-over from other donors' samples. The nucleotide sequence reads TGTGCCAGCAGCGTAAGGCTAGCGGGAGCTGAGCAGTTCTTC. It specifies CASSVRLAGAEQFF.